The TCR beta chain under discussion was sequenced for a study of T cell changes during pregnancy in multiple sclerosis. The data were produced by immunoSEQ multiplex PCR, yet TCRdb's version contains in-frame clones alone and is incomplete. The table has roughly 76,000 clones, roughly 91% seen once. Germline CDR1 reads SNHLY; CDR2 reads FYNNEI. There are 14 residues in the CDR3. Trimming took off 1 base at V and 1 base at J, with 7 bases between the two ends. This chain links TRBV2 with TRBJ1-2, with unresolved D. The receptor comes from a female donor with multiple sclerosis, enrolled in a pregnancy study. This material consisted of CD4+ T cells from peripheral blood mononuclear cells, taken after pregnancy. The CDR3, as DNA: TGTGCCAGCAGTGAAGGTGGACTTAACTATGGCTACACCTTC. It specifies CASSEGGLNYGYTF.